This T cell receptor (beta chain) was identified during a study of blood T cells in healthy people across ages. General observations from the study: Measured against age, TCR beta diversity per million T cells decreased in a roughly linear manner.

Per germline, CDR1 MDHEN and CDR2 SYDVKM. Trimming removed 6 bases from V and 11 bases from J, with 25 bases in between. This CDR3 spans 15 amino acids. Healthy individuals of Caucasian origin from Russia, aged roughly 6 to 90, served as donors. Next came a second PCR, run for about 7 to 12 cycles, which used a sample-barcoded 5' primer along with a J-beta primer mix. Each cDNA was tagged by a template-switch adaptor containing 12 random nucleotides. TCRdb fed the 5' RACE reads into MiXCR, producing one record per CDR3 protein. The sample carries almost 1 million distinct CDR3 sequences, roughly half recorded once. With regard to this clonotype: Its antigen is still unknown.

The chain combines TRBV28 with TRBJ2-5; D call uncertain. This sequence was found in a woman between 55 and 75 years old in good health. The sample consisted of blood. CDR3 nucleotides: TGTGCCAGCAGGGATATGACTGTCAGTACGAATGAGCAGTACTTC. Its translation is CASRDMTVSTNEQYF.